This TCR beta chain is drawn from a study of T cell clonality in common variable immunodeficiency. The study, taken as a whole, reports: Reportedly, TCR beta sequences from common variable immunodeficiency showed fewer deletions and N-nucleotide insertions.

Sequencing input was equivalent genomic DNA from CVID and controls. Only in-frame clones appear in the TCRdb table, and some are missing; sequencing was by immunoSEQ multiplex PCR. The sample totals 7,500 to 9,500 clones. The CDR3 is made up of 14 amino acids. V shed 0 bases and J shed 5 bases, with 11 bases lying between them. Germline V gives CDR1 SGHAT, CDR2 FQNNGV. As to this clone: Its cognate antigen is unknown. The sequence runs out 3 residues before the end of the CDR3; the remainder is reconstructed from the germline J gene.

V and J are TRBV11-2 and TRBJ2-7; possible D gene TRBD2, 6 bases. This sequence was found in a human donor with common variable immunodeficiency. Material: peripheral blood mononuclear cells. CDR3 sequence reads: CASSLDGRGDEQYF. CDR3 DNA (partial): TGTGCCAGCAGCTTAGACGGGCGGGGTGACGAG.